This T cell receptor beta chain originates from a study of blood T cell repertoires in COVID-19. About the research overall: PBMCs, B-cell-depleted T cells, or T cells provided the cDNA or gDNA that made up the material.

Profiled with immunoSEQ multiplex PCR; TCRdb holds only in-frame clones, not every one. This sample has around 120,000 clones, with approximately 86% found just once. The CDR3 is 17 residues long. CDR1 and CDR2 from the germline V gene are PRHDT and FYEKMQ (reference sequence). With V trimmed by 2 bases and J by 5 bases, 11 bases remained unmatched. Those enrolled, adults aged roughly 18 to 90 years, came from about two dozen US areas. For recovered donors of Cohort 3, there were two negative PCRs, clearance, or symptom resolution. The sequence was collected from a woman aged 50 to 60 who had recovered from COVID-19. This chain joins TRBV13 and TRBJ2-3, with TRBD1 matching over 9 bases. Sequences were obtained from PBMCs or T cells enriched from blood (not recorded which). As DNA, the CDR3 is TGTGCCAGCAGCTTATTCCCGGGACAGGGACTTCGAGATACGCAGTATTTT. Amino acids: CASSLFPGQGLRDTQYF.